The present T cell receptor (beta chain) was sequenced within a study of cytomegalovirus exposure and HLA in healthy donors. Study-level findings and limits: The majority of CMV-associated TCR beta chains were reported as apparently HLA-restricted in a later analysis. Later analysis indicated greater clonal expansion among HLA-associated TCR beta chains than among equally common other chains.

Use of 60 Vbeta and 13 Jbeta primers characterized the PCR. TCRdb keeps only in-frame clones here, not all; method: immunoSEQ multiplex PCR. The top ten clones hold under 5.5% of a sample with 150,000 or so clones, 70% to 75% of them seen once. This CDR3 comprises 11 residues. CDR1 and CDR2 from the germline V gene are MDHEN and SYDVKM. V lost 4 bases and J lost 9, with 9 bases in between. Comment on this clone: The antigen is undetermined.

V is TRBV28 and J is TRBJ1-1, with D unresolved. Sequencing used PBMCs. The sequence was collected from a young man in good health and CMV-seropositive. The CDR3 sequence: CASSSGIQAFF. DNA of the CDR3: TGTGCCAGCAGTTCAGGAATACAAGCTTTCTTT.